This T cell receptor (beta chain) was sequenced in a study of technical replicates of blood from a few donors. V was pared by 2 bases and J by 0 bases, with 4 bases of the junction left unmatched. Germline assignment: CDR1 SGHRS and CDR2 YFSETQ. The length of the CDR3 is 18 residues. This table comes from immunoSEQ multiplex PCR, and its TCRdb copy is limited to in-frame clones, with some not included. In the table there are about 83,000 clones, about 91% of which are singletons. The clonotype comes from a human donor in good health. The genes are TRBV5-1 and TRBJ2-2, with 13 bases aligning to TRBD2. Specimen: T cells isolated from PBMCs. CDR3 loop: CASSLGLAGAANTGELFF. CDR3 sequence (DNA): TGCGCCAGCAGCTTAGGACTAGCGGGAGCCGCGAACACCGGGGAGCTGTTTTTT.